A single sample is the source of the 29 T cell receptor beta chains below, sequenced in a study of blood T cell repertoires in COVID-19. TCRdb keeps only in-frame clones here, not all; method: immunoSEQ multiplex PCR. Of roughly 230,000 clones in the sample, roughly 83% are singletons; the top ten hold about 7.4%. Material: peripheral blood. These receptors were obtained from a woman aged 45-59 years with acute or convalescent COVID-19.

J is TRBJ2-3 and V is TRBV5-1; 12 bases line up with TRBD2. The CDR3 loop spans 16 amino acids. Per germline, CDR1 SGHRS and CDR2 YFSETQ. Unmatched junction bases numbered 5, after V lost 1 base and J lost 5 bases. CDR3 sequence: CASSLLAGGPQDTQYF. The CDR3 DNA is TGCGCCAGCAGCTTGCTAGCGGGAGGGCCGCAAGATACGCAGTATTTT. The complete variable domain, with remaining parts taken from reference TRBV5-1 and TRBJ2-3, reads KAGVTQTPRYLIKTRGQQVTLSCSPISGHRSVSWYQQTPGQGLQFLFEYFSETQRNKGNFPGRFSGRQFSNSRSEMNVSTLELGDSALYLCASSLLAGGPQDTQYFGPGTRLTVL.

The rearrangement links TRBV6-4 to TRBJ1-5, with TRBD1 as a possible D gene (5 bases). CDR1 MRHNA and CDR2 SNTAGT come from the germline V gene. V lost 5 bases, J lost 0 bases, and 8 bases lay in between. This CDR3 contains 14 residues. CDR3: CASSRTPSNQPQHF. The DNA for the CDR3 is TGTGCCAGCAGTCGGACACCTAGCAATCAGCCCCAGCATTTT.

The chain has TRBV18 and TRBJ2-1; 7 bases line up with TRBD1. This CDR3 region has 14 residues. J gave up 9 bases and V 5 bases, and 10 bases lay outside the gene matches. Germline-derived CDR1 and CDR2 are KGHSH and LQKENI. The CDR3 DNA sequence: TGTGCCAGCTCATCTGGGACAGCTCCCATTGAGCAGTTCTTC. Protein sequence: CASSSGTAPIEQFF. The whole variable domain, remainder taken from reference TRBV18 and TRBJ2-1, is NAGVMQNPRHLVRRRGQEARLRCSPMKGHSHVYWYRQLPEEGLKFMVYLQKENIIDESGMPKERFSAEFPKEGPSILRIQQVVRGDSAAYFCASSSGTAPIEQFFGPGTRLTVL.

The chain combines TRBV19 with TRBJ1-5, with unresolved D. V lost 4 bases, J lost 2 bases, and 6 bases lay in between. This CDR3 spans 13 amino acids. Looked up from germline, CDR1 is LNHDA and CDR2 is SQIVND (reference sequence). CDR3 sequence reads: CASSTGGNQPQHF. The CDR3 nucleotides are TGTGCCAGTAGTACCGGGGGCAATCAGCCCCAGCATTTT.

This clone was recorded a few times. The rearrangement uses TRBV12-3 or TRBV12-4 and TRBJ1-2, with D hard to call. Between the trimmed V and J ends, which lost 2 bases and 4 bases, there was a span of 8 bases. This CDR3 is built from 13 residues. This CDR3 reads CASSLLTVYGYTF. The CDR3 nucleotides read TGTGCCAGCAGTTTACTAACAGTCTATGGCTACACCTTC.

V gene TRBV27 combines with J gene TRBJ2-7; perhaps TRBD2 as D (6 bases). The V gene's germline CDR1 is MNHEY and CDR2 SMNVEV (reference sequence). CDR3 length equals 14 residues. V was cut by 4 bases and J by 2 bases, with 12 bases left in between. In DNA form, the CDR3 reads TGTGCCAGCAGTTCGGGACTTCTCCCCTACGAGCAGTACTTC. As protein: CASSSGLLPYEQYF.

The V and J genes are TRBV11-2 and TRBJ2-2; D perhaps matches TRBD1 (6 bases). CDR1 is SGHAT and CDR2 is FQNNGV in the germline V gene. Trimming took off 5 bases at V and 3 bases at J, with 10 bases between the two ends. The CDR3 covers 14 residues. As DNA, the CDR3 is TGTGCCAGCAGCATCGGGACATACACCGGGGAGCTGTTTTTT. Protein: CASSIGTYTGELFF.

This chain joins TRBV30 and TRBJ2-1, with 7 nucleotides matching TRBD1. Unmatched junction bases numbered 7, after V lost 8 bases and J lost 6 bases. This CDR3 contains 12 residues. Germline values: CDR1 GTSNPN, CDR2 SVGIG (reference sequence). The CDR3 loop reads CALGQVSNEQFF. Written as DNA, the CDR3 is TGTGCCCTAGGACAGGTTTCCAATGAGCAGTTCTTC.

The chain couples TRBV27 to TRBJ2-7; 9 bases fit TRBD2. The CDR3 runs 17 residues. J was trimmed by 5 bases and V by 3 bases; bases with no gene match: 14. Germline V lookup: CDR1 MNHEY, CDR2 SMNVEV (reference sequence). The CDR3 bases are TGTGCCAGCAGTTTCCACGACTTGCGGGGGGGCCGGCACGAGCAGTACTTC. Its translation: CASSFHDLRGGRHEQYF.

V and J are TRBV19 and TRBJ1-2, with D possibly matching TRBD1 (6 bases). Germline V gene lookup returns CDR1 LNHDA and CDR2 SQIVND (reference sequence). The V end was cut by 3 bases, the J end by 5 bases, with 10 bases between. The CDR3 covers 13 residues. The chain's CDR3 is CASSIGGAYGYTF. The CDR3 nucleotides are TGTGCCAGTAGTATTGGGGGGGCGTATGGCTACACCTTC.

The chain carries TRBV25-1 and TRBJ1-1, with D possibly matching TRBD1 (6 bases). Germline CDR1 reads MGHDK; CDR2 reads SYGVNS. This CDR3 is 12 amino acids long. Deletions cut 6 bases from V and 6 bases from J, with 11 bases between. The CDR3 protein is CASRGWGPEAFF. The CDR3, as DNA: TGTGCCAGCAGAGGGTGGGGGCCTGAAGCTTTCTTT.

This chain links TRBV9 with TRBJ1-2; D is possibly TRBD1 (5 bases). The germline gives CDR1 SGDLS, CDR2 YYNGEE. The germline V and J ends were trimmed by 4 bases and 4 bases, with 20 bases remaining between them. This CDR3 region has 16 residues. The CDR3 nucleotides are TGTGCCAGCAGCCCGACTAGGGGCGTCCGGGGCTATGGCTACACCTTC. Translating gives CASSPTRGVRGYGYTF. Filled out from reference TRBV9 and TRBJ1-2, the complete variable domain reads DSGVTQTPKHLITATGQRVTLRCSPRSGDLSVYWYQQSLDQGLQFLIQYYNGEERAKGNILERFSAQQFPDLHSELNLSSLELGDSALYFCASSPTRGVRGYGYTFGSGTRLTVV.

This clone was picked up one time. The J gene is TRBJ2-2, the V gene TRBV28; D is unclear. The V end was cut by 2 bases, the J end by 6 bases, with 7 bases between. The CDR3 runs to 13 residues. CDR1 and CDR2 (germline): MDHEN, SYDVKM. The DNA for the CDR3 is TGTGCCAGCAGTTTAAGTACACCCGGGGAGCTGTTTTTT. Translation: CASSLSTPGELFF.

This clone occurred a few times. The V and J genes are TRBV5-4 and TRBJ1-2; perhaps TRBD1 as D (5 bases). With 3 bases removed from V and 3 bases from J, the gap between germline ends came to 15 bases. The CDR3 totals 15 residues. Per germline, CDR1 SGHNT and CDR2 YYREEE (reference sequence). Written as DNA, the CDR3 is TGTGCCAGCAGCTCCTCGACTGGGGGGGACTATGGCTACACCTTC. Its protein product is CASSSSTGGDYGYTF.

This CDR3 reads CSVRTSGSYEQYF. The CDR3 region has the DNA TGCAGCGTTCGGACTAGCGGCTCCTACGAGCAGTACTTC. The J gene is TRBJ2-7, the V gene TRBV29-1; TRBD2 matches at 10 bases. In germline, CDR1 is SQVTM, CDR2 ANQGSEA. Unmatched junction bases numbered 1, after V lost 5 bases and J lost 0 bases. The CDR3 spans 13 residues.

J is TRBJ1-1 and V is TRBV29-1; D may be TRBD1 (6 bases). The CDR3 consists of 12 residues. From germline, CDR1 is SQVTM and CDR2 ANQGSEA. The germline V and J ends were trimmed by 6 bases and 1 base, with 9 bases remaining between them. In DNA, the CDR3 is TGCAGCGTAGGACAGACGAACACTGAAGCTTTCTTT. The encoded protein is CSVGQTNTEAFF.

The gene calls are TRBV4-2 and TRBJ1-6, with D possibly matching TRBD1 (5 bases). The CDR3 is 14 amino acids. Deletions cut 1 base from V and 14 bases from J, with 15 bases between. Germline CDR1 and CDR2: LGHNA and YNFKEQ. For the CDR3, the DNA is TGTGCCAGCAGCCAAGCACAGGAGGGTTTCACCCTCCACTTT. Its protein is CASSQAQEGFTLHF.

This chain connects TRBV6-5 to TRBJ2-7; 8 bases align to TRBD1. Germline V gene lookup returns CDR1 MNHEY and CDR2 SVGAGI. The CDR3 is 13 amino acids. V was pared by 5 bases and J by 3 bases, with 3 bases of the junction left unmatched. This CDR3 reads CASSLDRDYEQYF. CDR3 sequence (DNA): TGTGCCAGCAGTCTGGACAGGGACTACGAGCAGTACTTC.

The rearrangement joins TRBV7-2 to TRBJ1-2; tentative D call: TRBD1 (5 bases). The CDR3 length is 14 residues. Germline V gene data show CDR1 as SGHTA and CDR2 as FQGNSA. V was pared by 2 bases and J by 2 bases, with 9 bases between. The CDR3 is CASSLTGHNYGYTF. In DNA, the CDR3 is TGTGCCAGCAGCTTAACAGGACACAACTATGGCTACACCTTC.

This chain connects TRBV4-3 to TRBJ2-3; no reliable D call. The CDR3 is 16 amino acids. V lost 1 base and J 2 bases, leaving 13 bases between the germline ends. CDR1 is LGHNA and CDR2 is YSLEER in the germline V gene. CDR3 sequence reads: CASSQAMAATTDTQYF. CDR3 nucleotide sequence: TGCGCCAGCAGCCAAGCCATGGCGGCCACCACAGATACGCAGTATTTT.

The CDR3 region is CASSFGSSANQPQHF. The CDR3 coding sequence is TGTGCCAGCAGTTTTGGTTCCAGCGCCAATCAGCCCCAGCATTTT. The chain links TRBV28 to TRBJ1-5; the D is unclear. This CDR3 has 15 amino acids. Trimming took 3 bases from V and 3 from J, leaving 12 bases between them. CDR1 is MDHEN and CDR2 is SYDVKM in the germline V gene. The entire variable domain, with the rest obtained from reference TRBV28 and TRBJ1-5, is as follows: DVKVTQSSRYLVKRTGEKVFLECVQDMDHENMFWYRQDPGLGLRLIYFSYDVKMKEKGDIPEGYSVSREKKERFSLILESASTNQTSMYLCASSFGSSANQPQHFGDGTRLSIL.

The chain employs TRBV7-2 and TRBJ1-3, with D possibly being TRBD1 (5 bases). Germline values: CDR1 SGHTA, CDR2 FQGNSA. Between the trimmed V and J ends, which lost 1 base and 2 bases, there was a span of 9 bases. The CDR3 has 15 residues. CDR3 region: CASSLGQGTGNTIYF. CDR3 DNA: TGTGCCAGCAGCTTAGGTCAGGGAACTGGAAACACCATATATTTT.

The chain uses TRBV3-1 (or the pseudogene TRBV3-2) and TRBJ1-5, with D unresolved. Deletions cut 3 bases from V and 5 bases from J, with 8 bases between. There are 13 residues in the CDR3. CDR1 and CDR2 from the germline V gene are LGHDT and YNNKEL (reference sequence). CDR3 DNA sequence: TGTGCCAGCAGCCAGTCATTAGATCAGCCCCAGCATTTT. It codes for CASSQSLDQPQHF.

The chain employs TRBV19 and TRBJ1-1; D call uncertain. Between the trimmed V and J ends, which lost 6 bases and 13 bases, there was a span of 27 bases. This CDR3 is 15 amino acids long. CDR1 and CDR2 (germline): LNHDA, SQIVND (reference sequence). CDR3 sequence: CASSSPEGRTAKLFF. Written as DNA, the CDR3 is TGTGCCAGTAGCTCCCCAGAGGGCAGGACGGCGAAGCTTTTCTTT.

This clone was recorded only once. V gene TRBV7-9 combines with J gene TRBJ2-7; maybe TRBD2 (5 bases). V was clipped by 0 bases and J by 6 bases, with 12 bases between them. The germline gives CDR1 SEHNR, CDR2 FQNEAQ (reference sequence). The CDR3 loop spans 14 amino acids. The DNA for the CDR3 is TGTGCCAGCAGCTTAGCAGGGAGCCCTGGCGAGCAGTACTTC. Translating gives CASSLAGSPGEQYF.

The genes are TRBV6-2 or TRBV6-3 and TRBJ2-7, with TRBD1 matching 12 bases. This CDR3 is built from 16 residues. Germline V gene lookup returns CDR1 MNHEY and CDR2 SVGEGT. The junction had 4 bases not matched to a gene; V was cut back by 0 bases and J by 4 bases. CDR3 sequence (DNA): TGTGCCAGCAGTTACTCCAGGGACAGGGGGCAATACGAGCAGTACTTC. This encodes CASSYSRDRGQYEQYF.

This chain joins TRBV7-9 and TRBJ2-1, with TRBD2 matching over 10 bases. V gave up 11 bases and J gave up 4 bases; unmatched junction bases: 8. CDR1 SEHNR and CDR2 FQNEAQ come from the germline V gene (reference sequence). The CDR3 covers 14 residues. In DNA, the CDR3 is TGTGCCCTCAGCGGGAGGGTTGATTACAATGAGCAGTTCTTC. It yields the protein CALSGRVDYNEQFF.

This chain links TRBV6-1 with TRBJ1-2; D gene unclear. Trimming took off 5 bases at V and 6 bases at J, with 7 bases between the two ends. The CDR3 length is 11 residues. Germline-derived CDR1 and CDR2 are MNHNS and SASEGT. The CDR3 bases are TGTGCCAGCAGTCGGGGAAATGGCTACACCTTC. As protein: CASSRGNGYTF.

V usage is TRBV7-2 and J usage is TRBJ2-5, with D perhaps matching TRBD1 (5 bases). The CDR3 has 13 amino acids. V was clipped by 6 bases and J by 4 bases, with 12 bases between them. Germline V CDR1 and CDR2: SGHTA, FQGNSA. CDR3 bases: TGTGCCAGCAGTTCCCAGGGTACAGAGACCCAGTACTTC. It specifies CASSSQGTETQYF.